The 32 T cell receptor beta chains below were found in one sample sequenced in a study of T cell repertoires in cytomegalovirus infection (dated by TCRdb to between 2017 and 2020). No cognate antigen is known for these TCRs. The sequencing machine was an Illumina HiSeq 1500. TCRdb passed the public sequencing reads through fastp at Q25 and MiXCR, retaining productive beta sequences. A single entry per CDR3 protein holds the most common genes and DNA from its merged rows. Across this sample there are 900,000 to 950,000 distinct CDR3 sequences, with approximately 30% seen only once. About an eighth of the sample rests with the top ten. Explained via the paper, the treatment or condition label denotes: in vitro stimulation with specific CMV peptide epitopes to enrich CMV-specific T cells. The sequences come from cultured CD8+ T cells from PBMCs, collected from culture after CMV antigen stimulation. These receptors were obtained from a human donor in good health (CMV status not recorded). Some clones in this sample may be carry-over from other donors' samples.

CDR3 region: CASSLKGTGLNNEQFF. The CDR3 DNA is TGTGCCAGCAGTTTGAAAGGGACAGGGTTAAACAATGAGCAGTTCTTC. The chain is built from TRBV12-3 or TRBV12-4 and TRBJ2-1; 9 nucleotides align to TRBD1. There are 16 residues in the CDR3. The V and J ends lost 3 bases and 5 bases, in that order; junction bases with no gene match: 8.

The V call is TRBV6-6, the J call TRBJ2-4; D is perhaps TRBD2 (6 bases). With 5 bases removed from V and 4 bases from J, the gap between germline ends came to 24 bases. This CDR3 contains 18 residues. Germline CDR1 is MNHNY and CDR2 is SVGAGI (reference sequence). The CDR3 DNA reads TGTGCCAGCAGTAGCGGAATGGGCGGGACCGGTATTAAAAACATTCAGTACTTC. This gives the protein CASSSGMGGTGIKNIQYF.

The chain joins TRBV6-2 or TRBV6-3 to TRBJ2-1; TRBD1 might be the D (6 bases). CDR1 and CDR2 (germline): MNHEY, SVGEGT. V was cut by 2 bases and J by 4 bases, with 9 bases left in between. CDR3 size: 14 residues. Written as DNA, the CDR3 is TGTGCCAGCAGTTACCTAGGACAGTACAATGAGCAGTTCTTC. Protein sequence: CASSYLGQYNEQFF.

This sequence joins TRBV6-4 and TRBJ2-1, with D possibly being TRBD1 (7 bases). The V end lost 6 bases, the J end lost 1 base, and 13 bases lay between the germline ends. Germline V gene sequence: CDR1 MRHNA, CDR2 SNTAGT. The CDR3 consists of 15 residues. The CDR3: CASSRGTASYNEQFF. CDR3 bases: TGTGCCAGCAGCCGCGGGACAGCATCCTACAATGAGCAGTTCTTC.

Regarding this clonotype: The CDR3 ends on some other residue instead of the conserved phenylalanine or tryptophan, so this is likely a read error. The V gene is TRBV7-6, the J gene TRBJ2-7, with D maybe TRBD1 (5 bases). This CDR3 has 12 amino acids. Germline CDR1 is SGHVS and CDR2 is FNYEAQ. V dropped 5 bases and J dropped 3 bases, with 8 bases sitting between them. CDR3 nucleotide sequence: TGTGCCAGCAGCGGCAGGGACTACGAGCAGTACGAC. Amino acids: CASSGRDYEQYD.

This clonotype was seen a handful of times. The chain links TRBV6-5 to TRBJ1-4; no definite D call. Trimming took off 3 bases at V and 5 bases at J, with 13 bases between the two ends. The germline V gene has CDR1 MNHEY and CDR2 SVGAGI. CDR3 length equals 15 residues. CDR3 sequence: CASSYKRALNEKLFF. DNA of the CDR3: TGTGCCAGCAGTTATAAGAGGGCCTTGAATGAAAAACTGTTTTTT.

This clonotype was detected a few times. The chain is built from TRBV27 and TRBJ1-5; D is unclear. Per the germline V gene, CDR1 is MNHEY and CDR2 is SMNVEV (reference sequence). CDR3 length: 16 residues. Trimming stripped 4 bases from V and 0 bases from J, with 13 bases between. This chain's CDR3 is CASSSSLGDSNQPQHF. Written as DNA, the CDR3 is TGTGCCAGCAGTTCCTCACTGGGAGATAGCAATCAGCCCCAGCATTTT.

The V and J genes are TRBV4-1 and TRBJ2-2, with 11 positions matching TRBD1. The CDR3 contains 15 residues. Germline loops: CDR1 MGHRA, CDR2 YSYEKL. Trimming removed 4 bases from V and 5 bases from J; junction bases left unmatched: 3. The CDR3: CASSPGDRGTGELFF. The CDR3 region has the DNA TGCGCCAGCAGCCCAGGGGACAGGGGGACCGGGGAGCTGTTTTTT.

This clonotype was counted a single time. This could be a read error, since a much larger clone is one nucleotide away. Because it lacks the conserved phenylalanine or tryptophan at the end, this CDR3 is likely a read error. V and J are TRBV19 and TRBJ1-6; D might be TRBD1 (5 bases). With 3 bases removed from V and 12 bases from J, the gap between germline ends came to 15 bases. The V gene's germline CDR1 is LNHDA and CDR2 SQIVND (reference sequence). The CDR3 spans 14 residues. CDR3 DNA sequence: TGTGCCAGTAGTATTTCAGCAGGGTATGGACCCCTCCACCTT. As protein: CASSISAGYGPLHL.

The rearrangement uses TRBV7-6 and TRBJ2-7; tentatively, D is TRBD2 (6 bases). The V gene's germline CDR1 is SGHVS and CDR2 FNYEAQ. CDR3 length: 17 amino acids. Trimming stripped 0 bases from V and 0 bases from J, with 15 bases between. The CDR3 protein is CASSLARGPESSYEQYV. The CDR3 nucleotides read TGTGCCAGCAGCTTAGCGCGGGGACCGGAAAGCTCCTACGAGCAGTACGTC.

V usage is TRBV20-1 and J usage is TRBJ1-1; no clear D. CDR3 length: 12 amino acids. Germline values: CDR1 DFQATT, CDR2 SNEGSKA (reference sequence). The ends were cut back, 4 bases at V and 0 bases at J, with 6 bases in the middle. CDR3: CSATGLNTEAFF. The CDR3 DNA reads TGCAGTGCTACCGGGTTGAACACTGAAGCTTTCTTT.

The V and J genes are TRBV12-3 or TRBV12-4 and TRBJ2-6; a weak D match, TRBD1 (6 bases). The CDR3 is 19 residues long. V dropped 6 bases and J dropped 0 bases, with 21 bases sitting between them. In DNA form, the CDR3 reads TGTGCCAGCAGCCCCGTCTCAGGGGTGCCTAGCTCTGGGGCCAACGTCCTGACTTTC. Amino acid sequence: CASSPVSGVPSSGANVLTF.

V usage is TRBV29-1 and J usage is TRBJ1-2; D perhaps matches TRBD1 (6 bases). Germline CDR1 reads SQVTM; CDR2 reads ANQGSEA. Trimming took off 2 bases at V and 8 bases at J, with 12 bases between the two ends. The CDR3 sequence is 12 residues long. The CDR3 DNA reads TGCAGCGTTGAACTTACAGGGTACGGCTACACCTTC. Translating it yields CSVELTGYGYTF.

CDR3: CASSLPGHPLEQYF. Written as DNA, the CDR3 is TGTGCCAGCAGCCTGCCGGGACATCCCCTCGAGCAGTACTTC. This chain connects TRBV5-5 to TRBJ2-7; possibly TRBD1 for D (6 bases). Germline loops: CDR1 SGHKS, CDR2 YYEKEE (reference sequence). Trimming shortened V by 4 bases and J by 6 bases, and 17 bases separated the two germline ends. This CDR3 is built from 14 residues.

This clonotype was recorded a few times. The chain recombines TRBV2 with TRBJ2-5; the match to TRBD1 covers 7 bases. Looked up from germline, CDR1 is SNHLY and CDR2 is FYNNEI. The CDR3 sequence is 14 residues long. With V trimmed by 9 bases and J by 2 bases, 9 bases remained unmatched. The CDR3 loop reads CARLDRVRQETQYF. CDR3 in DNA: TGTGCCAGACTTGACAGGGTCCGACAAGAGACCCAGTACTTC.

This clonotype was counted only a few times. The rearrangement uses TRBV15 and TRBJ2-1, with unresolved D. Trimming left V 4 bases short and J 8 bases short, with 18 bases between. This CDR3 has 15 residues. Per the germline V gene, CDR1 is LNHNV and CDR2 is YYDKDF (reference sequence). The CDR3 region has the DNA TGTGCCACCAGCAACACATTAGGCCCCCGCGATGAGCAGTTCTTC. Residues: CATSNTLGPRDEQFF.

The CDR3 loop reads CASSQVGADTQYF. DNA of the CDR3: TGTGCCAGCAGCCAAGTCGGGGCGGATACGCAGTATTTT. The chain combines TRBV14 with TRBJ2-3, with D perhaps given as TRBD1 or TRBD2 (5 bases each). Germline loops: CDR1 SGHDN, CDR2 FVKESK. V lost 1 base, J lost 6 bases, and 8 bases lay in between. The CDR3 is 13 residues long.

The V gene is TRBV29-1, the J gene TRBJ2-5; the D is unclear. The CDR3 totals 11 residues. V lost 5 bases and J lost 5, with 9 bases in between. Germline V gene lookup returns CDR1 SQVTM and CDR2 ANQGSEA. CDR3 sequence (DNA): TGCAGCGTTCCACCAGAGGAGACCCAGTACTTC. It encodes CSVPPEETQYF.

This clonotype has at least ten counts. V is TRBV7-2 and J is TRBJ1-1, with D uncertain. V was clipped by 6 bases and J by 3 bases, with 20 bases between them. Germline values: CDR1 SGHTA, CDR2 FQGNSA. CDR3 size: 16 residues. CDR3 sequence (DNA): TGTGCCAGCAGTACCGATTCCGCGATTTTGTACACTGAAGCTTTCTTT. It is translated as CASSTDSAILYTEAFF.

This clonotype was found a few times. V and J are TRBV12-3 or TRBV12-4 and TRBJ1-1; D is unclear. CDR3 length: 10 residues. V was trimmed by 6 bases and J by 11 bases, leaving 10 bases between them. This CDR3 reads CASRDAWAFF. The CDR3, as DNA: TGTGCCAGCAGAGATGCGTGGGCTTTCTTT.

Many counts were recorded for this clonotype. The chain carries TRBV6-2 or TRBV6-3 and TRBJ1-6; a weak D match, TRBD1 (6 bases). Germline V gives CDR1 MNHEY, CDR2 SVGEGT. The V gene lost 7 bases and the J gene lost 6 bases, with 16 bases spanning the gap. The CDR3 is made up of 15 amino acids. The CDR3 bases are TGTGCCAGCAAAGGAATCGACAGGTCTAATTCACCCCTCCACTTT. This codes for CASKGIDRSNSPLHF.

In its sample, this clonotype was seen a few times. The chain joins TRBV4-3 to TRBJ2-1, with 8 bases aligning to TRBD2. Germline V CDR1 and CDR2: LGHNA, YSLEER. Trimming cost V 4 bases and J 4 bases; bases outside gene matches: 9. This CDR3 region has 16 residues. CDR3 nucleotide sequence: TGCGCCAGCAGCCGCGCAACCGGGACTAGTTACAATGAGCAGTTCTTC. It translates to CASSRATGTSYNEQFF.

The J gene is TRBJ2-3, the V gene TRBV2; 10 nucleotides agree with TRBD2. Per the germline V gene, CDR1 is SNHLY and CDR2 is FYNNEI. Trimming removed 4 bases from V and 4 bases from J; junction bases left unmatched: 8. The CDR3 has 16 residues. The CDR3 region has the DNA TGTGCCAGCAGTGTCGAACTAGCGGGGACCCCAGATACGCAGTATTTT. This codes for CASSVELAGTPDTQYF.

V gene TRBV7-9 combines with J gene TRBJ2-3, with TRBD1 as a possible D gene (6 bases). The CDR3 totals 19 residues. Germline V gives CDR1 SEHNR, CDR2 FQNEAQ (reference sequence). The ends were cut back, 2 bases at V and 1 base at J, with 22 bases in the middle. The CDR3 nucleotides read TGTGCCAGCAGCTTACCCCCGCTCCGGGACATTGGAGGCACAGATACGCAGTATTTT. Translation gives CASSLPPLRDIGGTDTQYF. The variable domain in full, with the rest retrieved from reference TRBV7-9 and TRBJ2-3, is DTGVSQNPRHKITKRGQNVTFRCDPISEHNRLYWYRQTLGQGPEFLTYFQNEAQLEKSRLLSDRFSAERPKGSFSTLEIQRTEQGDSAMYLCASSLPPLRDIGGTDTQYFGPGTRLTVL.

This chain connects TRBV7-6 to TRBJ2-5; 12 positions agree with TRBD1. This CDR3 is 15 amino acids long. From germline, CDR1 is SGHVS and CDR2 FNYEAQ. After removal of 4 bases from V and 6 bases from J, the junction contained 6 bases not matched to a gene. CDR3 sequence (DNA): TGTGCCAGCAGCTCCGGGACAGGGGGCATGAAGACCCAGTACTTC. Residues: CASSSGTGGMKTQYF.

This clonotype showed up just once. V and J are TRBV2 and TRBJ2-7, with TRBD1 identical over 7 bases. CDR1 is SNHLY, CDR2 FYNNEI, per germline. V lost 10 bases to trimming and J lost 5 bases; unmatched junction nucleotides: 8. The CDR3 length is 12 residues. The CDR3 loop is CAIPTGKDEQYV. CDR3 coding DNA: TGTGCCATTCCGACAGGGAAAGACGAGCAGTACGTC.

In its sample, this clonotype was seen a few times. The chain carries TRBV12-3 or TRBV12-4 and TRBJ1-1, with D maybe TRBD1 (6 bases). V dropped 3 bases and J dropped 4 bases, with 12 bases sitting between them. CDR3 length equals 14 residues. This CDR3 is CASSFGQRSTEAFF. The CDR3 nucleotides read TGTGCCAGCAGTTTTGGACAGAGGAGCACTGAAGCTTTCTTT.

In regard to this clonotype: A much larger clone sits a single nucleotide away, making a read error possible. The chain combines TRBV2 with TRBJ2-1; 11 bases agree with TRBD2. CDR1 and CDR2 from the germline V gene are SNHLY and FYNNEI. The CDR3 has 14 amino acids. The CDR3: CVSPGTSGYNEQFF. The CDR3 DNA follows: TGTGTCAGCCCCGGGACTAGCGGATACAATGAGCAGTTCTTC.

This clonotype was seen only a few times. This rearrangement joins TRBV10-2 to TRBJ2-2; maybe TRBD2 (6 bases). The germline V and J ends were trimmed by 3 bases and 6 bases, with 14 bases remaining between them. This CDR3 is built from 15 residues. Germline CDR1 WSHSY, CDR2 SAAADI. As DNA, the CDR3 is TGCGCCAGCAGTGAATGGGGGGTAAGGGCCGGGGAGCTGTTTTTT. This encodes CASSEWGVRAGELFF.

This chain's CDR3 is CASSPGAYYSNQPQHF. The CDR3 nucleotides are TGTGCCAGCAGTCCAGGAGCCTATTATAGCAATCAGCCCCAGCATTTT. The chain carries TRBV25-1 and TRBJ1-5; no clear D. Looked up from germline, CDR1 is MGHDK and CDR2 is SYGVNS. V was trimmed by 5 bases and J by 0 bases, leaving 14 bases between them. CDR3 length equals 16 residues.

CDR3 residues: CASSPMGRYEQYF. CDR3 bases: TGTGCCAGCAGCCCAATGGGGAGATACGAGCAGTACTTC. V is TRBV25-1 and J is TRBJ2-7, with D possibly TRBD2 on 5 matching bases. The germline V gene encodes CDR1 MGHDK and CDR2 SYGVNS. Trimming took off 6 bases at V and 4 bases at J, with 13 bases between the two ends. The CDR3 runs 13 residues.

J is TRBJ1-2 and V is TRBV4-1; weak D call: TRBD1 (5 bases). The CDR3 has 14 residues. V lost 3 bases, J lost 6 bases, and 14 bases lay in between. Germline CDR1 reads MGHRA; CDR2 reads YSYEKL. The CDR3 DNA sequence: TGCGCCAGCAGCCACCGGGACTTATTGGATGGCTACACCTTC. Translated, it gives CASSHRDLLDGYTF.